Following are 30 T cell receptor beta chains from one sample sequenced in a study of PD-1 blockade in classical Hodgkin lymphoma (dated by TCRdb to 2020 to 2022). Libraries were built with the immunoSEQ multiplex PCR assay. TCRdb limited this immuneACCESS table to in-frame rearrangements with V and J called. A share of clones is missing; checked studies link under half to unresolved V genes, and the rest is unexplained. The sample table lists fewer than 90,000 clones, more than 85% of them with a count of one. About 2.5% of the sample is taken by the ten largest. The time point label of this sample denotes: newly diagnosed, previously untreated cHL patient sample. Sequencing was done on a sample of peripheral blood mononuclear cells (PBMCs). The source of these receptors is a human donor with classical Hodgkin lymphoma.

This clone was seen a single time. V gene TRBV5-5 combines with J gene TRBJ2-2; a possible D gene is TRBD2 (5 bases). The CDR3 length is 14 residues. Germline CDR1 reads SGHKS; CDR2 reads YYEKEE (reference sequence). With 6 bases removed from V and 6 bases from J, the gap between germline ends came to 15 bases. The DNA for the CDR3 is TGTGCCAGCAAGATCGAGGGTATTTCCGGGGAGCTGTTTTTT. It codes for CASKIEGISGELFF.

V is TRBV25-1 and J is TRBJ1-1; TRBD1 matches at 10 bases. V was clipped by 11 bases and J by 1 base; unmatched bases: 4. Germline-derived CDR1 and CDR2 are MGHDK and SYGVNS. The CDR3 loop spans 13 amino acids. The CDR3 reads CAAGTGANTEAFF. CDR3 nucleotides: TGTGCCGCGGGGACAGGGGCGAACACTGAAGCTTTCTTT.

The chain joins TRBV4-1 to TRBJ2-1; unclear D gene. CDR1 is MGHRA and CDR2 is YSYEKL in the germline V gene. This CDR3 has 17 amino acids. The ends were cut back, 4 bases at V and 8 bases at J, with 24 bases in the middle. CDR3 residues: CASSPSKLSGPFHEQFF. DNA for the CDR3: TGCGCCAGCAGCCCTTCTAAGCTTAGTGGTCCCTTTCATGAGCAGTTCTTC.

The gene calls are TRBV18 and TRBJ1-1; no clear D. The CDR3 consists of 15 residues. Trimming stripped 1 base from V and 1 base from J, with 10 bases between. Germline CDR1 and CDR2: KGHSH and LQKENI. CDR3 sequence reads: CASSPQGVANTEAFF. The CDR3 DNA sequence: TGTGCCAGCTCACCACAGGGCGTGGCGAACACTGAAGCTTTCTTT.

This chain connects TRBV27 to TRBJ1-2; no clear D. Germline V gene sequence: CDR1 MNHEY, CDR2 SMNVEV (reference sequence). The CDR3 has 12 residues. Trimming took 4 bases from V and 7 from J, leaving 10 bases between them. Written as DNA, the CDR3 is TGTGCCAGCAGTTCTTACCGAGGTGGCTACACCTTC. It specifies CASSSYRGGYTF.

The genes are TRBV11-3 and TRBJ2-1; D not certain. Trimming stripped 1 base from V and 0 bases from J, with 7 bases between. The CDR3 totals 15 residues. Germline V lookup: CDR1 SGHNT, CDR2 YENEEA. The CDR3 spells CASSLGVGSYNEQFF. The CDR3 nucleotides are TGTGCCAGCAGCTTAGGTGTGGGCTCCTACAATGAGCAGTTCTTC.

A single count supports this clone. The chain recombines TRBV2 with TRBJ1-3; D remains unclear. The CDR3 is 14 amino acids. The V gene lost 2 bases and the J gene lost 9 bases, with 14 bases spanning the gap. The germline gives CDR1 SNHLY, CDR2 FYNNEI. The chain's CDR3 is CASSELGPGSTIYF. The CDR3 DNA sequence: TGTGCCAGCAGTGAACTCGGACCGGGGTCCACCATATATTTT.

The chain combines TRBV7-3 with TRBJ2-5; D is perhaps TRBD1 (5 bases). V lost 4 bases and J 3 bases, leaving 9 bases between the germline ends. Germline loops: CDR1 SGHTA, CDR2 FQGTGA. The CDR3 is 13 amino acids. The chain's CDR3 is CASSSDRKETQYF. The CDR3 DNA is TGTGCCAGCAGCTCCGACAGAAAAGAGACCCAGTACTTC. Full variable domain (remainder filled in from reference TRBV7-3 and TRBJ2-5): GAGVSQTPSNKVTEKGKYVELRCDPISGHTALYWYRQSLGQGPEFLIYFQGTGAADDSGLPNDRFFAVRPEGSVSTLKIQRTERGDSAVYLCASSSDRKETQYFGPGTRLLVL.

The V gene is TRBV11-1, the J gene TRBJ2-5; 13 positions agree with TRBD2. This CDR3 is 15 amino acids long. Germline-derived CDR1 and CDR2 are SGHAT and FQDESV (reference sequence). Trimming took 3 bases from V and 4 from J; bases not matched to a gene: 2. CDR3 sequence (DNA): TGTGCCAGCAGCTTGCGGACTAGCGGGGGAGAGACCCAGTACTTC. This sequence encodes CASSLRTSGGETQYF.

The chain uses TRBV6-6 and TRBJ2-7, with D maybe TRBD2 (6 bases). CDR1 and CDR2 from the germline V gene are MNHNY and SVGAGI (reference sequence). The CDR3 length is 14 residues. V was clipped by 4 bases and J by 4 bases, with 14 bases between them. The CDR3 protein is CASSSQLAGYEQYF. In DNA, the CDR3 is TGTGCCAGCAGTTCGCAACTAGCAGGGTACGAGCAGTACTTC.

The chain links TRBV21-1 to TRBJ1-2; the table's D call, TRBD1, has no DNA check behind it. TRBV21-1 is a pseudogene locus. The length of the CDR3 is 18 residues. The CDR3 is CASSPIKRDRSYNYGYTF. The CDR3 DNA follows: TGTGCCAGCAGCCCTATTAAAAGGGACAGATCCTACAACTATGGCTACACCTTC.

J is TRBJ2-2 and V is TRBV6-5; D remains unclear. V was pared by 5 bases and J by 3 bases, with 4 bases between. The germline V gene has CDR1 MNHEY and CDR2 SVGAGI. The CDR3 runs 12 residues. The CDR3 region has the DNA TGTGCCAGCAGTACCGACACCGGGGAGCTGTTTTTT. It specifies CASSTDTGELFF.

The chain recombines TRBV30 with TRBJ2-7, with D possibly matching TRBD1 (5 bases). V was shortened by 1 base and J by 3 bases, with 7 bases between the two germline ends. Germline V CDR1 and CDR2: GTSNPN, SVGIG (reference sequence). This CDR3 is built from 12 residues. Here the CDR3 DNA reads TGTGCCTGGAGTGAGCAGGGCTACGAGCAGTACTTC. Protein product: CAWSEQGYEQYF.

The chain links TRBV6-1 to TRBJ1-1; D is possibly TRBD1 (6 bases). V lost 7 bases to trimming and J lost 1 base, with 10 bases between them. This CDR3 spans 13 amino acids. From germline, CDR1 is MNHNS and CDR2 SASEGT. The CDR3 reads CASKSRGNTEAFF. For the CDR3, the DNA is TGTGCCAGCAAATCCAGGGGGAACACTGAAGCTTTCTTT.

The chain carries TRBV6-1 and TRBJ1-1, with TRBD1 as a possible D gene (5 bases). Germline CDR1 is MNHNS and CDR2 is SASEGT. Trimming removed 6 bases from V and 1 base from J, with 9 bases in between. The CDR3 has 13 residues. The DNA of the CDR3 is TGTGCCAGCAGGAAGGGGCCGAACACTGAAGCTTTCTTT. This codes for CASRKGPNTEAFF.

The V call is TRBV6-5, the J call TRBJ1-2; D unresolved. CDR1 is MNHEY, CDR2 SVGAGI, per germline. V shed 1 base and J shed 8 bases, with 17 bases lying between them. The CDR3 spans 15 residues. Here the CDR3 DNA reads TGTGCCAGCAGTTACTTGACCGAGGCCAGAGGAGGCTACACCTTC. This translates into CASSYLTEARGGYTF.

The chain recombines TRBV15 with TRBJ2-3, with TRBD2 identical over 11 bases. The CDR3 runs to 17 residues. V gave up 3 bases and J gave up 6 bases; unmatched junction bases: 11. The V gene's germline CDR1 is LNHNV and CDR2 YYDKDF (reference sequence). The CDR3: CATSSGSTSGISDTQYF. The DNA for the CDR3 is TGTGCCACCAGCAGTGGTTCGACTAGCGGGATCAGTGATACGCAGTATTTT.

The chain links TRBV5-4 to TRBJ1-6, with no clear D. The CDR3 contains 15 residues. Germline V CDR1 and CDR2: SGHNT, YYREEE (reference sequence). With 5 bases removed from V and 4 bases from J, the gap between germline ends came to 13 bases. The CDR3 DNA reads TGTGCCAGCAGGGAGGTTGGCACTTATAATTCACCCCTCCACTTT. This sequence encodes CASREVGTYNSPLHF.

V is TRBV6-5 and J is TRBJ1-2, with D perhaps TRBD1 (5 bases). This CDR3 region has 14 residues. V was pared by 0 bases and J by 4 bases, with 9 bases between. Looked up from germline, CDR1 is MNHEY and CDR2 is SVGAGI. The CDR3 DNA reads as TGTGCCAGCAGTTACTCGCAGGGAATCTATGGCTACACCTTC. Protein sequence: CASSYSQGIYGYTF.

The gene calls are TRBV11-3 and TRBJ1-1; unclear D gene. CDR1 is SGHNT and CDR2 is YENEEA in the germline V gene. V gave up 0 bases and J gave up 3 bases, with 5 bases separating them. The CDR3 has 13 amino acids. The CDR3 nucleotides read TGTGCCAGCAGCTTAGATTCAGACACTGAAGCTTTCTTT. Residues: CASSLDSDTEAFF.

This sequence joins TRBV5-1 and TRBJ2-2; the match to TRBD2 covers 13 bases. The CDR3 contains 17 residues. Germline CDR1 is SGHRS and CDR2 is YFSETQ. With 3 bases clipped from V and 4 bases from J, the junction kept 6 bases outside the gene matches. Here the CDR3 reads CASSSFTSGRATGELFF. CDR3 bases: TGCGCCAGCAGCTCCTTCACTAGCGGGAGGGCCACCGGGGAGCTGTTTTTT.

For this clone: A junction end diverges from the germline sequence, so it may reflect a read error. The V gene is TRBV29-1, the J gene TRBJ1-1, with D maybe TRBD1 (6 bases). The V gene's germline CDR1 is SQVTM and CDR2 ANQGSEA. This CDR3 spans 15 amino acids. CDR3 coding DNA: TGCAGCGTTGCTGTTACAGGGACCCTGAAAACTGAAGCTTTCTTT. Protein product: CSVAVTGTLKTEAFF.

This clone appeared a single time. This chain links TRBV18 with TRBJ1-1; D remains unclear. V lost 3 bases and J 4 bases, leaving 12 bases between the germline ends. Per the germline V gene, CDR1 is KGHSH and CDR2 is LQKENI. The CDR3 totals 14 residues. CDR3 DNA: TGTGCCAGCTCACCCTATGTGGCAGTCACTGAAGCTTTCTTT. Its translation is CASSPYVAVTEAFF.

The gene calls are TRBV29-1 and TRBJ1-5; 9 bases are shared with TRBD1. The CDR3 contains 15 residues. Losses at the gene ends were 6 bases for V and 3 bases for J; bases not matched to a gene: 9. Per the germline V gene, CDR1 is SQVTM and CDR2 is ANQGSEA. The CDR3 loop reads CSVLYRTGDNQPQHF. CDR3 in DNA: TGCAGCGTACTCTACCGGACAGGGGACAATCAGCCCCAGCATTTT. The full variable domain, completed using reference TRBV29-1 and TRBJ1-5, is SAVISQKPSRDICQRGTSLTIQCQVDSQVTMMFWYRQQPGQSLTLIATANQGSEATYESGFVIDKFPISRPNLTFSTLTVSNMSPEDSSIYLCSVLYRTGDNQPQHFGDGTRLSIL.

CDR3 region: CASTKLQTGGLSYGYTF. The CDR3 DNA sequence: TGCGCCAGCACCAAATTACAAACAGGGGGGCTCTCCTATGGCTACACCTTC. The chain carries TRBV5-1 and TRBJ1-2; TRBD1 aligns across 8 bases. Trimming cost V 6 bases and J 4 bases; bases outside gene matches: 17. The CDR3 is made up of 17 amino acids. CDR1 is SGHRS and CDR2 is YFSETQ in the germline V gene.

This chain joins TRBV5-1 and TRBJ1-1; perhaps TRBD1 as D (6 bases). CDR1 is SGHRS and CDR2 is YFSETQ in the germline V gene. V lost 0 bases and J lost 7, with 10 bases in between. CDR3 size: 13 residues. The CDR3 region is CASSLGTDFEAFF. DNA for the CDR3: TGCGCCAGCAGCTTGGGGACAGATTTTGAAGCTTTCTTT.

This rearrangement joins TRBV7-6 to TRBJ2-7; tentatively, D is TRBD2 (6 bases). The length of the CDR3 is 15 residues. V was trimmed by 1 base and J by 1 base, leaving 11 bases between them. Germline CDR1 is SGHVS and CDR2 is FNYEAQ. The CDR3 region is CASSLGSGVSYEQYF. As DNA, the CDR3 is TGTGCCAGCAGCTTAGGTTCGGGGGTATCCTACGAGCAGTACTTC.

The chain is built from TRBV7-9 and TRBJ1-6, with D unresolved. The CDR3 has 14 amino acids. V lost 1 base, J lost 9 bases, and 10 bases lay in between. Germline V gene sequence: CDR1 SEHNR, CDR2 FQNEAQ (reference sequence). The CDR3 sequence: CASSLELDTSPLHF. As DNA, the CDR3 is TGTGCCAGCAGCTTAGAACTAGACACTTCACCCCTCCACTTT. The variable domain in full, with the rest retrieved from reference TRBV7-9 and TRBJ1-6, is DTGVSQNPRHKITKRGQNVTFRCDPISEHNRLYWYRQTLGQGPEFLTYFQNEAQLEKSRLLSDRFSAERPKGSFSTLEIQRTEQGDSAMYLCASSLELDTSPLHFGNGTRLTVT.

This sequence joins TRBV18 and TRBJ1-2; D may be TRBD1 (5 bases). Germline CDR1 KGHSH, CDR2 LQKENI. V was pared by 6 bases and J by 8 bases, with 25 bases between. The CDR3 sequence is 16 residues long. The CDR3 region is CASSQTTGTYFLGYTF. DNA for the CDR3: TGTGCCAGCTCTCAAACCACCGGGACCTATTTTCTGGGCTACACCTTC.

In its sample, this clone was seen a few times. The chain is built from TRBV19 and TRBJ2-3; maybe TRBD1 (6 bases). Trimming stripped 3 bases from V and 3 bases from J, with 10 bases between. The CDR3 contains 14 residues. The germline gives CDR1 LNHDA, CDR2 SQIVND (reference sequence). CDR3: CASSIRQGTDTQYF. CDR3 DNA: TGTGCCAGTAGTATTCGCCAGGGGACAGATACGCAGTATTTT.